The entry below describes one T cell receptor (beta chain). J gave up 5 bases and V 4 bases, and 4 bases lay outside the gene matches. Looked up from germline, CDR1 is SQVTM and CDR2 is ANQGSEA. The CDR3 runs to 12 residues. The data stem from a study of blood T cell repertoires in COVID-19. In the original processing: Amplified reference gene primers provided the basis for estimating nucleated cell counts. Profiling relied on immunoSEQ multiplex PCR, and the TCRdb table lists in-frame clones only, not all of them. V, J and clone size are taken as reported in that table, and D and trimming were inferred from the DNA itself. The table records roughly 120,000 clones, about 92% of them present only once.

The specimen sequenced was peripheral blood. The receptor was isolated from a man aged 55 to 70 with COVID-19, enrolled during active disease. The V call is TRBV29-1, the J call TRBJ2-5; 7 bases align to TRBD2. CDR3 coding DNA: TGCAGCGTTGGGGGAGGGGAGGAGACCCAGTACTTC. This translates into CSVGGGEETQYF. The whole variable domain, remainder taken from reference TRBV29-1 and TRBJ2-5, is SAVISQKPSRDICQRGTSLTIQCQVDSQVTMMFWYRQQPGQSLTLIATANQGSEATYESGFVIDKFPISRPNLTFSTLTVSNMSPEDSSIYLCSVGGGEETQYFGPGTRLLVL.